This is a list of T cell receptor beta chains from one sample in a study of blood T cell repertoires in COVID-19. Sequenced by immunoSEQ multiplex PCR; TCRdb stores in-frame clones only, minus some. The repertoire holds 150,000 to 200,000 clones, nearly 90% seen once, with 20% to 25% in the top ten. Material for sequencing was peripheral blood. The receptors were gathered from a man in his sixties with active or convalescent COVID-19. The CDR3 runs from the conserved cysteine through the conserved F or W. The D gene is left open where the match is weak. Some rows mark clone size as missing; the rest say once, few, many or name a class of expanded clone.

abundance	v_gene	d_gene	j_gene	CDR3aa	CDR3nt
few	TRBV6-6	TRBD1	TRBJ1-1	CASSLQGMNTEAFF	TGTGCCAGCAGTTTACAGGGGATGAACACTGAAGCTTTCTTT
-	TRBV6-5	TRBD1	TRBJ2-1	CASRTGDKNEQFF	TGTGCCAGTCGGACAGGGGACAAGAATGAGCAGTTCTTC
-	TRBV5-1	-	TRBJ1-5	CASSLAGGDQPQHF	TGCGCCAGCAGCTTGGCCGGGGGGGATCAGCCCCAGCATTTT
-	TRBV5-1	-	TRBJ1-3	CASSRDTSGNTIYF	TGCGCCAGCAGCCGGGACACCTCTGGAAACACCATATATTTT
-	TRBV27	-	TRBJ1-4	CASSLKGGGNEKLFF	TGTGCCAGCAGTTTAAAAGGGGGTGGGAATGAAAAACTGTTTTTT
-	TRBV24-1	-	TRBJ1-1	CATSDRDLTEAFF	TGTGCCACCAGTGACCGGGATCTAACTGAAGCTTTCTTT
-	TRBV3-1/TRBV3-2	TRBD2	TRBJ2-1	CASLKTGAGGLNEQFF	TGTGCCAGCCTAAAAACAGGAGCGGGGGGGCTCAATGAGCAGTTCTTC
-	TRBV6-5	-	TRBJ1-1	CASTQGPNTEAFF	TGTGCCAGCACCCAGGGGCCGAACACTGAAGCTTTCTTT
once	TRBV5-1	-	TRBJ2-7	CASSLGQEGYEQYF	TGCGCCAGCAGCTTAGGACAGGAGGGGTACGAGCAGTACTTC
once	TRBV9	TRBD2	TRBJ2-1	CASSPQAASGGYNEQFF	TGTGCCAGCAGCCCCCAAGCGGCTAGCGGGGGTTACAATGAGCAGTTCTTC
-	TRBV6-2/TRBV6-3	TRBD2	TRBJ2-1	CASSKFSGGASSEQFF	TGTGCCAGCAGTAAGTTTAGCGGGGGGGCCAGCAGCGAGCAGTTCTTC
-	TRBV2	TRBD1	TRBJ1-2	CASTGQGRYGYTF	TGTGCCAGCACCGGACAGGGACGTTATGGCTACACCTTC
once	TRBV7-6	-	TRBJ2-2	CASSSILRGPIGELFF	TGTGCCAGCAGTTCCATCTTGCGGGGGCCAATCGGGGAGCTGTTTTTT
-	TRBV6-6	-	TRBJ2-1	CASGASSYNEQFF	TGTGCCAGCGGGGCCAGCTCCTACAATGAGCAGTTCTTC
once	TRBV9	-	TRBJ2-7	CASSAGGDGGFEQYF	TGTGCCAGCAGCGCTGGTGGGGATGGGGGGTTCGAGCAGTACTTC
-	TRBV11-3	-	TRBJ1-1	CASRAKDTEAFF	TGTGCCAGCAGGGCAAAAGACACTGAAGCTTTCTTT
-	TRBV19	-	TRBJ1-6	CASSIYENSPLHF	TGTGCCAGTAGTATTTATGAGAATTCACCCCTCCACTTT
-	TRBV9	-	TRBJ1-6	CASSVDGGRNSPLHF	TGTGCCAGCAGCGTAGACGGGGGGCGGAATTCACCCCTCCACTTT
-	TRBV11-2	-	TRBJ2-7	CASSSTQGSYEQYF	TGTGCCAGCAGCTCCACACAGGGTTCCTACGAGCAGTACTTC
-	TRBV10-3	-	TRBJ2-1	CAITDGGAFSYNEQFF	TGTGCCATCACTGACGGGGGTGCCTTTTCCTACAATGAGCAGTTCTTC
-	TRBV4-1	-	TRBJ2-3	CASRTVGKITDTQYF	TGCGCCAGCAGAACAGTCGGGAAGATCACAGATACGCAGTATTTT
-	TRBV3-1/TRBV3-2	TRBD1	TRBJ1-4	CASSQGTGVSNEKLFF	TGTGCCAGCAGCCAGGGGACAGGGGTTTCCAATGAAAAACTGTTTTTT
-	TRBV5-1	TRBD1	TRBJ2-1	CASSSGQGVYNEQFF	TGCGCCAGCAGCTCCGGACAGGGAGTGTACAATGAGCAGTTCTTC
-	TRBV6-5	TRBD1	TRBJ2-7	CASSYQTGTYEQYF	TGTGCCAGCAGTTACCAGACAGGGACCTACGAGCAGTACTTC
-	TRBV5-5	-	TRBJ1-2	CASSLDINYGYTF	TGTGCCAGCAGCTTGGACATTAACTATGGCTACACCTTC
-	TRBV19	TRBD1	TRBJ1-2	CASKAGGAGGYTF	TGTGCCAGTAAAGCAGGGGGCGCCGGGGGCTACACCTTC
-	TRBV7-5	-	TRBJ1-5	CARSLGTGWVQPQHF	TGTGCCAGAAGCTTAGGGACAGGGTGGGTACAGCCCCAGCATTTT
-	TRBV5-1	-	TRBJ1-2	CASSSTTVEVSYTF	TGCGCCAGCAGCTCTACTACAGTGGAGGTTAGCTACACCTTC
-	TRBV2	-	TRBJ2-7	CASSDSSEVYEQYF	TGTGCCAGCAGTGACTCTAGTGAGGTCTACGAGCAGTACTTC
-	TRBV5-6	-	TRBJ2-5	CASSLSGDGETQYF	TGTGCCAGCAGCTTGTCGGGGGATGGAGAGACCCAGTACTTC
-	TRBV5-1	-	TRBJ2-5	CASRRTGVQETQYF	TGCGCCAGCCGAAGGACGGGGGTACAAGAGACCCAGTACTTC
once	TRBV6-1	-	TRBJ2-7	CASSEIGLSYEQYF	TGTGCCAGCAGTGAAATAGGACTATCCTACGAGCAGTACTTC
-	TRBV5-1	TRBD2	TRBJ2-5	CASSLASGGGPGETQYF	TGCGCCAGCAGCTTGGCAAGCGGGGGGGGACCTGGAGAGACCCAGTACTTC
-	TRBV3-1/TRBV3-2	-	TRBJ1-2	CASSQDLKGGYGYTF	TGTGCCAGCAGCCAAGATCTGAAAGGGGGCTATGGCTACACCTTC
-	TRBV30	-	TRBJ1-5	CAWSTDLGQPQHF	TGTGCCTGGAGTACGGACTTAGGGCAGCCCCAGCATTTT
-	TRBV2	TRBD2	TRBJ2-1	CASSSGVVNEQFF	TGTGCCAGCAGTAGCGGGGTGGTTAATGAGCAGTTCTTC
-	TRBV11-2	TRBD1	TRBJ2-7	CASSSLGGTGNSYEQYF	TGTGCCAGCAGCTCCCTAGGCGGGACAGGGAATTCCTACGAGCAGTACTTC
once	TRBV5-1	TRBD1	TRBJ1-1	CASSADPGQPIEAFF	TGCGCCAGCAGCGCCGACCCGGGACAGCCAATTGAAGCTTTCTTT
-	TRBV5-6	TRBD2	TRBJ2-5	CASSRTSGVETQYF	TGTGCCAGCAGCCGGACTAGCGGGGTAGAGACCCAGTACTTC
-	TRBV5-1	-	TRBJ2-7	CASTSGLTYEQYF	TGCGCCAGCACGTCCGGACTGACCTACGAGCAGTACTTC
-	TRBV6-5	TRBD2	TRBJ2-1	CASRPSGLAGVEQFF	TGTGCCAGCAGACCTTCGGGACTAGCGGGGGTTGAGCAGTTCTTC
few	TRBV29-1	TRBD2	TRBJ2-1	CSVDGGLLSSYNEQFF	TGCAGCGTTGATGGGGGACTATTGAGCTCCTACAATGAGCAGTTCTTC
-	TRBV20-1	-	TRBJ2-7	CSARGGLEQYF	TGCAGTGCTAGAGGAGGACTCGAGCAGTACTTC
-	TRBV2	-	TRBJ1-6	CASCVVGSRGSPLHF	TGTGCCAGCTGTGTTGTGGGCAGCCGGGGGTCACCCCTCCACTTT
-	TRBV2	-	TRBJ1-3	CASSPMSSGNTIYF	TGTGCCAGCAGTCCGATGAGCTCTGGAAACACCATATATTTT
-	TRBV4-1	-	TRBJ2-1	CASSQVAAGAGNEQFF	TGCGCCAGCAGCCAAGTCGCCGCGGGGGCGGGGAATGAGCAGTTCTTC
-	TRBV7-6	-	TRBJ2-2	CASSLSTWRGGELFF	TGTGCCAGCAGCTTAAGTACGTGGAGAGGCGGGGAGCTGTTTTTT
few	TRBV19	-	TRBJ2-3	CASTRGKTTDTQYF	TGTGCCAGCACGAGGGGGAAAACCACAGATACGCAGTATTTT
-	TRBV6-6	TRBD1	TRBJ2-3	CASSRQGARRSTDTQYF	TGTGCCAGCAGTCGACAGGGGGCCCGTCGAAGCACAGATACGCAGTATTTT
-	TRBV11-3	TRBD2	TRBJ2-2	CASSLGGRATGELFF	TGTGCCAGCAGCTTAGGAGGGAGGGCGACCGGGGAGCTGTTTTTT
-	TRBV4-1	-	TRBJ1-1	CASSSLRDKAFF	TGCGCCAGCAGCTCACTTCGGGACAAAGCTTTCTTT
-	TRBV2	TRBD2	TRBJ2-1	CASSGGGGADNEQFF	TGTGCCAGCAGTGGTGGCGGGGGGGCTGATAATGAGCAGTTCTTC
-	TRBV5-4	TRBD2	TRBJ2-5	CASSLGTSGGTNQETQYF	TGTGCCAGCAGCCTCGGGACTAGCGGGGGCACCAATCAAGAGACCCAGTACTTC
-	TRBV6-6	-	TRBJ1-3	CASSYAGSGNTIYF	TGTGCCAGCAGTTACGCGGGCTCTGGAAACACCATATATTTT
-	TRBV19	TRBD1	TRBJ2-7	CASSLRPGQGHYEQYF	TGTGCCAGTAGTCTTAGACCGGGACAGGGCCACTACGAGCAGTACTTC
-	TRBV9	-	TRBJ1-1	CASSLTGGTAFF	TGTGCCAGCAGCCTCACGGGGGGGACAGCTTTCTTT
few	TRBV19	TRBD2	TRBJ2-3	CATSVVGFGLAGGSTDTQYF	TGTGCCACCTCAGTAGTGGGGTTTGGACTAGCGGGCGGTAGCACAGATACGCAGTATTTT